This T cell receptor (beta chain) stems from a study of blood T cell repertoires in COVID-19. Whole-study context: Acute-phase and convalescent COVID-19 samples originated in the United States, Italy and Spain. The cDNA or gDNA used as material had been derived from T cells, B-cell-depleted T cells, or PBMCs.

Under the authors' procedure: Using reference gene primer amplification, nucleated cell counts were estimated. Measured with immunoSEQ multiplex PCR; TCRdb has only the in-frame clones, and not every one. V and J calls plus clone size are reproduced from that table; the DNA served to infer D and trimming. This table has 70,000 or so clones, 75% to 80% appearing once. Ten or more counts support this clone. The CDR3 has 17 residues. Between the trimmed V and J ends, which lost 3 bases and 8 bases, there was a span of 23 bases. The germline CDR1 and CDR2 sequences are SGHRS and YFSETQ. V usage is TRBV5-1 and J usage is TRBJ1-4, with D uncertain. The TCR comes from a human donor in a cohort sampled during active COVID-19. Sequenced material: peripheral blood. CDR3 protein: CASSSNPEVPGKEKLFF. Written as DNA, the CDR3 is TGCGCCAGCAGCTCAAACCCTGAAGTCCCCGGGAAGGAAAAACTGTTTTTT. The full variable domain, completed using reference TRBV5-1 and TRBJ1-4, is KAGVTQTPRYLIKTRGQQVTLSCSPISGHRSVSWYQQTPGQGLQFLFEYFSETQRNKGNFPGRFSGRQFSNSRSEMNVSTLELGDSALYLCASSSNPEVPGKEKLFFGSGTQLSVL.